What follows describes a single TCR beta chain. What it binds is not known. As for time point: after dendritic cell vaccination, including at tumor progression/relapse. Selection required adequate fresh-frozen tumor tissue plus more than two years' survival data. Amplification used 60 V beta primers and 13 J beta primers. The data were produced by immunoSEQ multiplex PCR, yet TCRdb's version contains in-frame clones alone and is incomplete. This repertoire shows fewer than 95,000 clones, about 85% found once; its top ten account for about 8.5%. These data come from a study of glioma-infiltrating T cells after dendritic cell vaccination. Study as a whole: Three intradermal dendritic cell vaccine injections were given every two weeks.

The CDR3 loop spans 13 amino acids. The V gene's germline CDR1 is SQVTM and CDR2 ANQGSEA. V shed 7 bases and J 6 bases; nucleotides not matched to a gene: 10. Study results and caveats: The cohort had few patients with full blood and tumor sets.

The V and J genes are TRBV29-1 and TRBJ1-1; TRBD1 agrees at 8 bases. This sample comprised blood, obtained after dendritic cell vaccination. This receptor was obtained from a human donor with glioblastoma. The CDR3 DNA sequence: TGCAGCGGTGACAGGGGAACGTTCGCTGAAGCTTTCTTT. This translates into CSGDRGTFAEAFF.